This T cell receptor beta chain was sequenced for a study of OX40 agonist ivuxolimab in advanced cancers. About the study: The patients' treatment was ivuxolimab, an agonistic anti-OX40 (CD134) antibody. Patients undergoing dose escalation presented with hepatocellular carcinoma, melanoma, renal cell or head and neck cancer. Whole-study results and caveats: Antigens targeted by the expanded peripheral T cells were not determined.

On this clone itself: Its specificity is unknown.

Sequencing used immunoSEQ multiplex PCR; TCRdb keeps in-frame clones, though not all of them. In the table there are around 97,000 clones, 85% to 90% of which are singletons. This specimen was CD4+ or CD8+ T cells sorted from blood, taken in a trial of the OX40 agonist ivuxolimab. The sequence came from an adult with an advanced solid tumor such as melanoma, head and neck, liver or kidney cancer.

CDR3 bases: TGTGCCAGCAGTTGGGACAGGGATCAGCCCCAGCATTTT. This translates into CASSWDRDQPQHF. The genes are TRBV6-6 and TRBJ1-5; TRBD1 matches at 9 bases. The CDR3 totals 13 residues. V was pared by 4 bases and J by 5 bases, with 0 bases of the junction left unmatched. Germline CDR1 MNHNY, CDR2 SVGAGI (reference sequence).